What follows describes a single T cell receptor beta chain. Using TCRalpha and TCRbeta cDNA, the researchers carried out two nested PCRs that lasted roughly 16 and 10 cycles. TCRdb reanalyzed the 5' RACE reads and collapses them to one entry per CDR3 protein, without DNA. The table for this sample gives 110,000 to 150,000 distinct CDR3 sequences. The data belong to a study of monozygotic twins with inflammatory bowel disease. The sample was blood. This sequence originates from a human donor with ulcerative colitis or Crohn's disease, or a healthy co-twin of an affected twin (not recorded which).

The CDR3 spells CASSHRDARQPQHF. V is TRBV19 and J is TRBJ1-5; TCRdb outputs TRBD1, but without DNA this stays unchecked. The V gene's germline CDR1 is LNHDA and CDR2 SQIVND (reference sequence). The length of the CDR3 is 14 residues.